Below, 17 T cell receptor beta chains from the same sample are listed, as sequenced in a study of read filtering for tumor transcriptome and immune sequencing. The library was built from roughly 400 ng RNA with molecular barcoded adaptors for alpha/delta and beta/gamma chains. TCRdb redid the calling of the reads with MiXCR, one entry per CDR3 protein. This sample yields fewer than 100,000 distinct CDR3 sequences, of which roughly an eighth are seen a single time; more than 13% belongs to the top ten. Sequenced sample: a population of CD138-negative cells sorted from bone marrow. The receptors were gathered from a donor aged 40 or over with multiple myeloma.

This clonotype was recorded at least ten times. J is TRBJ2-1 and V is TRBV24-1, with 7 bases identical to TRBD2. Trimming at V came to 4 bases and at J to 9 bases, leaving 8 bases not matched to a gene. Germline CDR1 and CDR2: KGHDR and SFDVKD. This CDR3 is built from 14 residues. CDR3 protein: CATSESGLVREQFF. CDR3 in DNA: TGTGCCACCAGTGAATCCGGACTAGTTCGTGAGCAGTTCTTC.

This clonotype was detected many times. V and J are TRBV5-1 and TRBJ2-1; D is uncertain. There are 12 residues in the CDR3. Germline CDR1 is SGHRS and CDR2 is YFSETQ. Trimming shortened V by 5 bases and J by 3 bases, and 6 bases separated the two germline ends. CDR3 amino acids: CASSTYYNEQFF. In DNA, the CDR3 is TGCGCCAGCAGTACATACTACAATGAGCAGTTCTTC.

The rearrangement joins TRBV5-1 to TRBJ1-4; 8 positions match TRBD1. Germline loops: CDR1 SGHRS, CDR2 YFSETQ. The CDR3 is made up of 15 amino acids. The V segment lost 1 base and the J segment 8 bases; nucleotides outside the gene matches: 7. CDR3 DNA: TGCGCCAGCAGCTTGAACAGGGGGTGCGAAGAAAAACTGTTTTTT. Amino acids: CASSLNRGCEEKLFF.

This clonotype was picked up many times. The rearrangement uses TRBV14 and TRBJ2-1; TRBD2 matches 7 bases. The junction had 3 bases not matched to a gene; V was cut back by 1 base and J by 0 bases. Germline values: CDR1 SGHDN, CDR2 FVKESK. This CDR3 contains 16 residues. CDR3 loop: CASSQVAGSSYNEQFF. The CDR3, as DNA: TGTGCCAGCAGCCAAGTAGCGGGTTCCTCCTACAATGAGCAGTTCTTC.

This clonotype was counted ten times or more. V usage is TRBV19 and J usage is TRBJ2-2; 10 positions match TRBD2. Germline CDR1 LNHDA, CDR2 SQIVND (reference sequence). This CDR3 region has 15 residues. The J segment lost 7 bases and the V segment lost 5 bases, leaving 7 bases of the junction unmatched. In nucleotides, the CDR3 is TGTGCCAGTAGTTTGTCTAGCGGGAGCTTCGGGGAGCTGTTTTTT. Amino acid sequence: CASSLSSGSFGELFF.

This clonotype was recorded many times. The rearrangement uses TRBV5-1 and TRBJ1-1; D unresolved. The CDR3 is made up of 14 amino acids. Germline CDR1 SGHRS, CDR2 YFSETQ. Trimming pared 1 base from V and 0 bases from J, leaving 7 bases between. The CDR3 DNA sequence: TGCGCCAGCAGCTTGCGACGGCTGAACACTGAAGCTTTCTTT. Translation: CASSLRRLNTEAFF.

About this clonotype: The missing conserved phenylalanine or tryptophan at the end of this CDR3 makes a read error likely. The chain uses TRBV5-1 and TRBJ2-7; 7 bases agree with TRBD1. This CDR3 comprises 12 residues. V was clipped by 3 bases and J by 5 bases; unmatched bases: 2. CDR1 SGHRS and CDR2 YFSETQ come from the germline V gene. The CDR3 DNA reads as TGCGCCAGCAGCTCACAGGGGAACGAGCAGTACCTC. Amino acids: CASSSQGNEQYL.

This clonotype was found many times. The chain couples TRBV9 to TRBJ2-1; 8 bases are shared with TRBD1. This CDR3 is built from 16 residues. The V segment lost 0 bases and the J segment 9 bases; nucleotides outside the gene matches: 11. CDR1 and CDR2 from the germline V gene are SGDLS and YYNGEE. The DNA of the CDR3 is TGTGCCAGCAGCGTAGCAGGAGGACAGGGAGGTGGTGAGCAGTTCTTC. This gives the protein CASSVAGGQGGGEQFF.

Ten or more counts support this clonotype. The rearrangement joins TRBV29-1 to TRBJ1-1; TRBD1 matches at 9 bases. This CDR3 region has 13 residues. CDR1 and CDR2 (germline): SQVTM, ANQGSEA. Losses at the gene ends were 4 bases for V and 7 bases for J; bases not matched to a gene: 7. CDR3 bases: TGCAGCGTTGCGGGACAGGGTAGGCTTGAAGCTTTCTTT. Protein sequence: CSVAGQGRLEAFF.

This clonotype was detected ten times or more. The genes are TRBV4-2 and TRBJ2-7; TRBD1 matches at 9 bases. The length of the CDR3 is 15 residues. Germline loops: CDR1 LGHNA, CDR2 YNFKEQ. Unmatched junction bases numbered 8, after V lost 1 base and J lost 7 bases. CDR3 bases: TGTGCCAGCAGCCAAGGCCAACAGGGGGCGGGTGAGCAGTACTTC. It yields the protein CASSQGQQGAGEQYF.

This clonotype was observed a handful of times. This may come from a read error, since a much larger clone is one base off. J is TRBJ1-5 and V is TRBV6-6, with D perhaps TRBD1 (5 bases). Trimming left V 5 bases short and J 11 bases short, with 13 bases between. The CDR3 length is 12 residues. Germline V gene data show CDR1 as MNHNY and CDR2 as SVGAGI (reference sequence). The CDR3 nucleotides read TGTGCCAGCAGTGGGGGGGACCGGACCCAGCATTTT. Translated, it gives CASSGGDRTQHF.

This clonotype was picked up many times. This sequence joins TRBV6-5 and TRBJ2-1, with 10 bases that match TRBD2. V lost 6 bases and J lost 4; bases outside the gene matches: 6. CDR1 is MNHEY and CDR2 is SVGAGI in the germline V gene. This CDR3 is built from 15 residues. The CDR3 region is CASRAAGGGYNEQFF. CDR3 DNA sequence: TGTGCCAGCAGGGCAGCGGGGGGGGGATACAATGAGCAGTTCTTC.

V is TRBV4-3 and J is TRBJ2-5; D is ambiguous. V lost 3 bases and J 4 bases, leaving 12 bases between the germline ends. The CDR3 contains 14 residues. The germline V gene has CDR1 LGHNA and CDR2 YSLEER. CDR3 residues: CASSQGWASETQYF. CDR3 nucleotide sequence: TGCGCCAGCAGCCAGGGCTGGGCATCAGAGACCCAGTACTTC.

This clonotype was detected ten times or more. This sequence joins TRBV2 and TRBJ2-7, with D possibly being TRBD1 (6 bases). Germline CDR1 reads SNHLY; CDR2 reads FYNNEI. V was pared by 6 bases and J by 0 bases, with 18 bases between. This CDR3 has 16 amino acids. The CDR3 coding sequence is TGTGCCAGCAGCGACACCCCCGGACAGATCTCCTACGAGCAGTACTTC. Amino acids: CASSDTPGQISYEQYF.

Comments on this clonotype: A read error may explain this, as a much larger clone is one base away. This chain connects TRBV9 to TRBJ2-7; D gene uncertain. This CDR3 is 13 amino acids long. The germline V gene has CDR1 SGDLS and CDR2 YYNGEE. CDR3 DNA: TGTGCCAGCAGCGAAGCCCCTCACTACAAGCAGTACTTC. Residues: CASSEAPHYKQYF.

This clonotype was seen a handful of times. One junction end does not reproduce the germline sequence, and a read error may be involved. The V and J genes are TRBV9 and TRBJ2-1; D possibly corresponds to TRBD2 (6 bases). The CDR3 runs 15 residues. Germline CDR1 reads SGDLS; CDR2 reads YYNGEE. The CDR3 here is CASSVAGDSCNEQFF. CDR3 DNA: TGTGCCAGCAGCGTAGCGGGAGACTCCTGCAATGAGCAGTTCTTC.

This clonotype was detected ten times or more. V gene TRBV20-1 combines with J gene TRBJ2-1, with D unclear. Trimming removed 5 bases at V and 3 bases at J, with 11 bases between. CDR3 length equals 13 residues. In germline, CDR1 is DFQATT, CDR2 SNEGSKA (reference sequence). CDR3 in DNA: TGCAGTGCTCAAGCAGGCGTCTACAATGAGCAGTTCTTC. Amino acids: CSAQAGVYNEQFF.